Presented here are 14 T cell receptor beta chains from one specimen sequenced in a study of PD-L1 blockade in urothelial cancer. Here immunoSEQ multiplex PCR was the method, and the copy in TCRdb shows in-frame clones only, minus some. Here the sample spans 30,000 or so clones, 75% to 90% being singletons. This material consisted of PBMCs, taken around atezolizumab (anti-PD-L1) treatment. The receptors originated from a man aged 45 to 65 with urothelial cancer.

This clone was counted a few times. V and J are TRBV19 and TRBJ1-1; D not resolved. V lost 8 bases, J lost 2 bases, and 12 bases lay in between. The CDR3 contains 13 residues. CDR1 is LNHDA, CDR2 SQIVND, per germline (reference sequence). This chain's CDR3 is CASGWALNTEAFF. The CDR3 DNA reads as TGTGCCAGTGGATGGGCCCTTAACACTGAAGCTTTCTTT.

CDR3: CASSNLLDYQETQYF. The CDR3 coding sequence is TGTGCCAGCAGCAACCTTTTAGACTACCAAGAGACCCAGTACTTC. V gene TRBV7-2 combines with J gene TRBJ2-5, with unresolved D. Trimming removed 5 bases from V and 0 bases from J, with 13 bases in between. Per the germline V gene, CDR1 is SGHTA and CDR2 is FQGNSA. The CDR3 has 15 amino acids. The variable domain in full, with the rest retrieved from reference TRBV7-2 and TRBJ2-5, is GAGVSQSPSNKVTEKGKDVELRCDPISGHTALYWYRQSLGQGLEFLIYFQGNSAPDKSGLPSDRFSAERTGGSVSTLTIQRTQQEDSAVYLCASSNLLDYQETQYFGPGTRLLVL.

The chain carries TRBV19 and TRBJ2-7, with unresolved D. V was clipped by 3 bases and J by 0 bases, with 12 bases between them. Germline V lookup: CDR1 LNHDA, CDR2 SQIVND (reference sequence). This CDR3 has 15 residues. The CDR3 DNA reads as TGTGCCAGTAGTATGAACAGAATCAGCTCCTACGAGCAGTACTTC. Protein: CASSMNRISSYEQYF.

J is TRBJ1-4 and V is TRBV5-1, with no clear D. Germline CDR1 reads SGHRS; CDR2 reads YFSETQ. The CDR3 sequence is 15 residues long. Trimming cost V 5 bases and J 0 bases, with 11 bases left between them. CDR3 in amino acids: CASSLNGATNEKLFF. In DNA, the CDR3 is TGCGCCAGCAGTCTAAACGGTGCAACTAATGAAAAACTGTTTTTT.

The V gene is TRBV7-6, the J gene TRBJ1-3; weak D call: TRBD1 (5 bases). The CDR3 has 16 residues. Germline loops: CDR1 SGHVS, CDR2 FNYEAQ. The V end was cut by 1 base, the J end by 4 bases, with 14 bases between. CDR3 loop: CASSLGAGSAGNTIYF. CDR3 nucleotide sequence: TGTGCCAGCAGCTTAGGGGCAGGGTCGGCAGGAAACACCATATATTTT.

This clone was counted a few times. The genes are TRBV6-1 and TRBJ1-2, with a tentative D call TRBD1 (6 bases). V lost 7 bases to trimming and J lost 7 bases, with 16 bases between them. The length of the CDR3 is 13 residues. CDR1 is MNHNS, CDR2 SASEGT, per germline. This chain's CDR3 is CASTELTGFGYTF. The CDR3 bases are TGTGCCAGCACCGAGCTCACAGGGTTTGGCTACACCTTC.

The CDR3 DNA sequence: TGCGCCAGCAGCTTGGCGGGGAGCGCCTATAATTCACCCCTCCACTTT. This gives the protein CASSLAGSAYNSPLHF. This chain connects TRBV5-1 to TRBJ1-6; no firm D call. This CDR3 region has 16 residues. CDR1 and CDR2 (germline): SGHRS, YFSETQ. V shed 0 bases and J shed 2 bases, with 9 bases lying between them.

CDR3 residues: CASSQRLAGGSQETQYF. CDR3 sequence (DNA): TGCGCCAGCAGCCAACGCCTAGCGGGGGGGAGCCAAGAGACCCAGTACTTC. The chain has TRBV4-1 and TRBJ2-5, with TRBD2 identical over 12 bases. This CDR3 region has 17 residues. Trimming removed 2 bases from V and 1 base from J; junction bases left unmatched: 5. Per germline, CDR1 MGHRA and CDR2 YSYEKL.

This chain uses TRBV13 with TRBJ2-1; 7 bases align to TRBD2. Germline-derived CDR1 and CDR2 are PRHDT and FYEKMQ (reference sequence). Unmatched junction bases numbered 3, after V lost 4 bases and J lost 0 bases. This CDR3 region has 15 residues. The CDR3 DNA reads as TGTGCCAGCAGCTCCTCTAGCGGCTCCTACAATGAGCAGTTCTTC. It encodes CASSSSSGSYNEQFF.

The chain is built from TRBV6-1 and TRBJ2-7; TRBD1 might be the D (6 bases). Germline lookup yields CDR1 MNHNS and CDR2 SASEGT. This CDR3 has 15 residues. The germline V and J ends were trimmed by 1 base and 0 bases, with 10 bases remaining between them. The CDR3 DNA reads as TGTGCCAGCAGTGAAGAGACAGGAGGCTCCTACGAGCAGTACGTC. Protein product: CASSEETGGSYEQYV.

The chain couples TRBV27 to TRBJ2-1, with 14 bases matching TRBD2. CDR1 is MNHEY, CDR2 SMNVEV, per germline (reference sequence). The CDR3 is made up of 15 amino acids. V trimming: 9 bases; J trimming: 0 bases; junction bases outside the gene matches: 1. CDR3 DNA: TGTGCCAGTGGACTAGCGGGGGGCTCCTACAATGAGCAGTTCTTC. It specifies CASGLAGGSYNEQFF.

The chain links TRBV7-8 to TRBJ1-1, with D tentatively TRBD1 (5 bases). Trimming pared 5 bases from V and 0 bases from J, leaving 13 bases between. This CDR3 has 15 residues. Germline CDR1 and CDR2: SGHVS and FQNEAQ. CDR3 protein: CASSPQGYMNTEAFF. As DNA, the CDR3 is TGTGCCAGCAGCCCCCAGGGTTACATGAACACTGAAGCTTTCTTT. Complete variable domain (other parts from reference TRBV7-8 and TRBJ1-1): GAGVSQSPRYKVAKRGQDVALRCDPISGHVSLFWYQQALGQGPEFLTYFQNEAQLDKSGLPSDRFFAERPEGSVSTLKIQRTQQEDSAVYLCASSPQGYMNTEAFFGQGTRLTVV.

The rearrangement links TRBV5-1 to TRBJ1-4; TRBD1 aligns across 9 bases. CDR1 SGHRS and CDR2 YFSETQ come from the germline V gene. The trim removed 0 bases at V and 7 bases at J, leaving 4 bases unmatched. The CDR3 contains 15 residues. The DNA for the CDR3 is TGCGCCAGCAGCTTGGCGACAGGGGGTGGTGAAAAACTGTTTTTT. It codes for CASSLATGGGEKLFF.

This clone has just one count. CDR3: CASSERDRGLETQYF. The CDR3 DNA sequence: TGCGCCAGCAGTGAGAGGGACAGGGGGCTGGAGACCCAGTACTTC. V gene TRBV10-1 combines with J gene TRBJ2-5, with 12 positions matching TRBD1. CDR1 and CDR2 from the germline V gene are WNHNN and SYGVQD (reference sequence). The J segment lost 5 bases and the V segment lost 2 bases, leaving 3 bases of the junction unmatched. The length of the CDR3 is 15 residues.